This T cell receptor beta chain comes out of a study of T cell responses to AZD1222 COVID-19 vaccine. Remarks on this clone: Its antigen remains unknown.

Only in-frame clones appear in the TCRdb table, and some are missing; sequencing was by immunoSEQ multiplex PCR. The data hold roughly 180,000 clones, with approximately 90% observed a single time. CDR1 and CDR2 from the germline V gene are SEHNR and FQNEAQ (reference sequence). J lost 8 bases, V lost 2 bases, and 13 bases had no gene match. The CDR3 consists of 17 residues. Notes on the study in general: Targets within unmutated variant regions were reportedly found for nearly half of spike-specific TCRs.

The source was peripheral blood, collected 28 days after the second AZD1222 dose. This TCR derives from an adult who received the AZD1222 COVID-19 vaccine. The rearrangement links TRBV7-9 to TRBJ1-4, with 8 bases fitting TRBD1. Written as DNA, the CDR3 is TGTGCCAGCAGCTTATTACCAATTCGACAGGGGATGGAAAAACTGTTTTTT. Translation gives CASSLLPIRQGMEKLFF. Together with reference TRBV7-9 and TRBJ1-4, the CDR3 gives the full variable domain: DTGVSQNPRHKITKRGQNVTFRCDPISEHNRLYWYRQTLGQGPEFLTYFQNEAQLEKSRLLSDRFSAERPKGSFSTLEIQRTEQGDSAMYLCASSLLPIRQGMEKLFFGSGTQLSVL.